This T cell receptor beta chain was captured by sequencing in a study of monozygotic twins with inflammatory bowel disease. No DNA is given; TCRdb re-called the 5' RACE reads and lists each CDR3 protein once. The repertoire table contains about 420,000 distinct CDR3 sequences. From germline, CDR1 is SGHRS and CDR2 YFSETQ. This CDR3 comprises 14 residues. What was sequenced was blood. This clonotype was sampled from a human donor with ulcerative colitis or Crohn's disease, or a healthy co-twin of an affected twin (not recorded which). V and J are TRBV5-1 and TRBJ1-1; TCRdb's D call, TRBD1, is unchecked because there is no DNA. CDR3 region: CASSLGQEVTEAFF.